Below, 26 T cell receptor beta chains from the same sample are listed, as sequenced in a study of shared clonotypes between healthy human individuals. Naive CD8 cells, CD45RO-negative and positively selected for CCR7, excluded terminally differentiated effector memory CD45RA+ cells. Sequenced by immunoSEQ multiplex PCR; TCRdb stores in-frame clones only, minus some. The data show about 2.2 million clones, with just over 90% seen just once and about 1.7% held by the top ten. The sample consisted of naive CD8+ T cells from PBMCs. These receptors all stem from a man between 18 and 35 years old in good health. Some clones in this sample may be carry-over from other donors' samples.

This clone was observed once. The chain has TRBV11-2 and TRBJ2-5, with D hard to call. The DNA end is more similar to TRBJ2-7, so the J call may be wrong. In germline, CDR1 is SGHAT, CDR2 FQNNGV. This CDR3 comprises 15 residues. This chain's CDR3 is CASSPDGRLSYEQYF. The CDR3 nucleotides read TGTGCCAGCTCCCCCGATGGACGTCTCTCCTACGAGCAGTACTTC.

CDR3 sequence: CASSPPDLPNTIYF. Written as DNA, the CDR3 is TGTGCCAGCAGTCCGCCGGACCTACCAAACACCATATATTTT. This chain connects TRBV27 to TRBJ1-3; no reliable D call. V lost 5 bases and J lost 6, with 14 bases in between. The CDR3 extends over 14 amino acids. The germline V gene has CDR1 MNHEY and CDR2 SMNVEV (reference sequence).

The CDR3 sequence is CSVIRRGDLTDTQYF. DNA for the CDR3: TGCAGCGTTATTAGGAGGGGGGACCTCACAGATACGCAGTATTTT. The V and J genes are TRBV29-1 and TRBJ2-3; D could derive from TRBD1 or TRBD2 (6 bases each). Germline V gene lookup returns CDR1 SQVTM and CDR2 ANQGSEA. Trimming cost V 5 bases and J 2 bases, with 17 bases left between them. This CDR3 is built from 15 residues.

This chain joins TRBV7-9 and TRBJ2-3, with TRBD2 as a possible D gene (5 bases). V was pared by 6 bases and J by 1 base, with 14 bases between. CDR3 length equals 15 residues. CDR1 is SEHNR and CDR2 is FQNEAQ in the germline V gene (reference sequence). The CDR3 spells CASSPLAHGTDTQYF. The CDR3 DNA sequence: TGTGCCAGCAGTCCCCTAGCTCACGGCACAGATACGCAGTATTTT.

V gene TRBV28 combines with J gene TRBJ2-5; TRBD2 might be the D (5 bases). The end of the DNA aligns better with TRBJ2-7, so the J call may be wrong. Germline CDR1 and CDR2: MDHEN and SYDVKM. There are 15 residues in the CDR3. The CDR3 spells CASSFEGNPPYEQYF. The CDR3 DNA reads as TGTGCCAGCAGTTTCGAGGGCAACCCCCCCTACGAGCAGTACTTC.

This chain joins TRBV27 and TRBJ2-5, with 8 nucleotides matching TRBD1. The last part of the DNA fits TRBJ2-7 better; the J call may be wrong. CDR3 length: 15 amino acids. Germline V gene sequence: CDR1 MNHEY, CDR2 SMNVEV (reference sequence). The CDR3 nucleotides are TGTGCCAGCAGTGAGGACAGGGCCAACTCCTACGAGCAGTACTTC. This codes for CASSEDRANSYEQYF.

V usage is TRBV11-2 and J usage is TRBJ2-7, with 9 nucleotides matching TRBD2. Germline CDR1 reads SGHAT; CDR2 reads FQNNGV. V shed 5 bases and J 2 bases; nucleotides not matched to a gene: 4. The CDR3 is 14 amino acids. CDR3 bases: TGTGCCAGCAGCCCCAGCGGGGGGACCTACGAGCAGTACTTC. It encodes CASSPSGGTYEQYF.

The rearrangement links TRBV5-4 to TRBJ2-1; no clear D gene. V lost 0 bases and J 6 bases, leaving 19 bases between the germline ends. Germline V lookup: CDR1 SGHNT, CDR2 YYREEE (reference sequence). The CDR3 loop spans 17 amino acids. The CDR3 region has the DNA TGTGCCAGCAGCTTGGGGTCAGGACCATCAAGGAGCAATGAGCAGTTCTTC. As protein: CASSLGSGPSRSNEQFF.

This clone was picked up one time. This sequence joins TRBV28 and TRBJ1-2, with D hard to call. The CDR3 runs 15 residues. Germline V gene sequence: CDR1 MDHEN, CDR2 SYDVKM. V lost 6 bases, J lost 0 bases, and 14 bases lay in between. The CDR3 DNA sequence: TGTGCCAGCAGGGATTGGAGGGCCACTAACTATGGCTACACCTTC. Its translation is CASRDWRATNYGYTF.

The chain combines TRBV11-2 with TRBJ2-2, with a tentative D call TRBD2 (5 bases). The CDR3 loop spans 18 amino acids. Trimming cost V 1 base and J 2 bases, with 17 bases left between them. From germline, CDR1 is SGHAT and CDR2 FQNNGV. CDR3 nucleotides: TGTGCCAGCAGCTTAGGTACGCGGGTCCTAGCCAACACCGGGGAGCTGTTTTTT. This encodes CASSLGTRVLANTGELFF.

J is TRBJ1-5 and V is TRBV4-1, with a weak D call TRBD1 (5 bases). Trimming cost V 0 bases and J 0 bases, with 12 bases left between them. The germline V gene encodes CDR1 MGHRA and CDR2 YSYEKL. This CDR3 contains 17 residues. CDR3 region: CASSQDWGLYSNQPQHF. The CDR3 coding sequence is TGCGCCAGCAGCCAAGATTGGGGACTCTATAGCAATCAGCCCCAGCATTTT.

This clone was detected only once. The chain couples TRBV2 to TRBJ2-7; 8 bases are shared with TRBD2. The CDR3 spans 14 residues. CDR1 and CDR2 from the germline V gene are SNHLY and FYNNEI. V gave up 5 bases and J gave up 4 bases; unmatched junction bases: 7. In DNA, the CDR3 is TGTGCCAGCAGTAGACTAGCGCCCTCATACGAGCAGTACTTC. Residues: CASSRLAPSYEQYF.

Note on this clone: This sample includes further DNA sequences coding for the same CDR3. This chain connects TRBV13 to TRBJ1-2; D gene ambiguous. Per germline, CDR1 PRHDT and CDR2 FYEKMQ (reference sequence). V lost 0 bases and J 2 bases, leaving 4 bases between the germline ends. The CDR3 contains 13 residues. The CDR3 spells CASSLGQNYGYTF. The CDR3 region has the DNA TGTGCCAGCAGCTTAGGACAGAACTATGGCTACACCTTC.

The V gene is TRBV19, the J gene TRBJ2-7; 11 positions match TRBD2. Trimming took 4 bases from V and 0 from J; bases not matched to a gene: 8. The germline V gene has CDR1 LNHDA and CDR2 SQIVND (reference sequence). The CDR3 consists of 17 residues. The CDR3 DNA sequence: TGTGCCAGTAGTACGGCTAGCGGGAGGCTCCACTCCTACGAGCAGTACTTC. It encodes CASSTASGRLHSYEQYF.

The rearrangement links TRBV28 to TRBJ2-2, with TRBD2 identical over 12 bases. Germline loops: CDR1 MDHEN, CDR2 SYDVKM. The junction had 7 bases not matched to a gene; V was cut back by 8 bases and J by 3 bases. There are 16 residues in the CDR3. CDR3 region: CASGRLAGEDTGELFF. DNA for the CDR3: TGTGCCAGCGGACGACTAGCGGGAGAGGACACCGGGGAGCTGTTTTTT.

This CDR3 reads CASSPGRNEKLFF. The DNA of the CDR3 is TGTGCCAGCAGCCCCGGCCGTAATGAAAAACTGTTTTTT. V usage is TRBV28 and J usage is TRBJ1-4; D unclear. Germline CDR1 is MDHEN and CDR2 is SYDVKM. The CDR3 loop spans 13 amino acids. Trimming took 6 bases from V and 4 from J, leaving 9 bases between them.

This rearrangement joins TRBV7-8 to TRBJ1-1, with 7 bases matching TRBD1. Germline V CDR1 and CDR2: SGHVS, FQNEAQ. With 3 bases clipped from V and 5 bases from J, the junction kept 9 bases outside the gene matches. There are 15 residues in the CDR3. The CDR3 DNA reads as TGTGCCAGCAGCTTGGAGACAGGGTGGGGTACTGAAGCTTTCTTT. Protein: CASSLETGWGTEAFF.

The chain is built from TRBV27 and TRBJ2-1; 8 bases line up with TRBD1. CDR1 MNHEY and CDR2 SMNVEV come from the germline V gene (reference sequence). With V trimmed by 2 bases and J by 3 bases, 3 bases remained unmatched. This CDR3 is built from 15 residues. CDR3 coding DNA: TGTGCCAGCAGTTTAGTCGGGACAGGCTACAATGAGCAGTTCTTC. Residues: CASSLVGTGYNEQFF.

This chain joins TRBV5-4 and TRBJ2-7; 7 bases map to TRBD2. The V gene's germline CDR1 is SGHNT and CDR2 YYREEE (reference sequence). The CDR3 covers 14 residues. The V and J ends lost 2 bases and 3 bases, in that order; junction bases with no gene match: 5. This CDR3 is CASSLERGVYEQYF. CDR3 in DNA: TGTGCCAGCAGCTTAGAACGGGGGGTCTACGAGCAGTACTTC.

This clone was recorded a few times. The chain recombines TRBV25-1 with TRBJ1-5; possibly TRBD1 for D (5 bases). Per germline, CDR1 MGHDK and CDR2 SYGVNS. Trimming left V 3 bases short and J 3 bases short, with 9 bases between. CDR3 length equals 14 residues. The CDR3 reads CASSDTGHNQPQHF. In nucleotides, the CDR3 is TGTGCCAGCAGTGACACAGGACACAATCAGCCCCAGCATTTT.

A few counts support this clone. Other nucleotide sequences from this sample produce the same CDR3. The V gene is TRBV7-9, the J gene TRBJ1-1, with a tentative D call TRBD1 (6 bases). The CDR3 spans 14 residues. Germline CDR1 SEHNR, CDR2 FQNEAQ (reference sequence). With 5 bases removed from V and 0 bases from J, the gap between germline ends came to 10 bases. This CDR3 reads CASSKGQLNTEAFF. The CDR3 DNA reads TGTGCCAGCAGCAAGGGACAATTGAACACTGAAGCTTTCTTT.

V and J are TRBV11-2 and TRBJ2-7; 13 bases match TRBD2. With V trimmed by 4 bases and J by 4 bases, 7 bases remained unmatched. The germline CDR1 and CDR2 sequences are SGHAT and FQNNGV. There are 16 residues in the CDR3. CDR3 nucleotide sequence: TGTGCCAGCAGCTCAGGGATGACTAGCGGGAGGTACGAGCAGTACTTC. It encodes CASSSGMTSGRYEQYF.

The CDR3 DNA follows: TGTGCCAGCAGCGGCACCCGGACGCCTAAGGGTAACTATGGCTACACCTTC. This codes for CASSGTRTPKGNYGYTF. The rearrangement joins TRBV9 to TRBJ1-2; D gene uncertain. V shed 3 bases and J shed 1 base, with 19 bases lying between them. CDR3 length: 17 amino acids. Germline loops: CDR1 SGDLS, CDR2 YYNGEE.

V gene TRBV27 combines with J gene TRBJ2-4; maybe TRBD1 (5 bases). CDR1 is MNHEY and CDR2 is SMNVEV in the germline V gene (reference sequence). The CDR3 covers 18 residues. V dropped 6 bases and J dropped 3 bases, with 24 bases sitting between them. CDR3 residues: CASSPPWGGRWGKNIQYF. The CDR3 bases are TGTGCCAGCAGCCCCCCCTGGGGCGGTCGATGGGGCAAAAACATTCAGTACTTC.

The count of this clone is one. V gene TRBV25-1 combines with J gene TRBJ1-1; 10 bases are shared with TRBD1. The CDR3 runs to 15 residues. V lost 1 base to trimming and J lost 1 base; unmatched junction nucleotides: 0. Germline V gene data show CDR1 as MGHDK and CDR2 as SYGVNS. CDR3 residues: CASSEWDRGNTEAFF. CDR3 DNA: TGTGCCAGCAGTGAATGGGACAGGGGGAACACTGAAGCTTTCTTT.

This sequence joins TRBV4-1 and TRBJ2-7, with D possibly TRBD1 on 5 matching bases. The ends were cut back, 5 bases at V and 5 bases at J, with 13 bases in the middle. This CDR3 has 13 amino acids. Looked up from germline, CDR1 is MGHRA and CDR2 is YSYEKL. This CDR3 is CASSISGSDEQYF. CDR3 DNA sequence: TGCGCCAGCAGCATATCAGGGTCGGACGAGCAGTACTTC.